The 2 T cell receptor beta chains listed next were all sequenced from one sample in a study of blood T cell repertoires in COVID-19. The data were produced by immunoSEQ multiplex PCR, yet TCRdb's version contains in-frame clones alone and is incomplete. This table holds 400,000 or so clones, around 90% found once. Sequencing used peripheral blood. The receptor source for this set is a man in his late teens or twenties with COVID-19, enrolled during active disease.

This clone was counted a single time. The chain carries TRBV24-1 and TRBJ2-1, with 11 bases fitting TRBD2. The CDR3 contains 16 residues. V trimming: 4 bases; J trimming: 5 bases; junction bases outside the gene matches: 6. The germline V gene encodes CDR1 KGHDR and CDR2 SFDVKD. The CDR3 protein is CATSDQGLAANNEQFF. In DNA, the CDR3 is TGTGCCACCAGTGACCAGGGACTAGCGGCTAACAATGAGCAGTTCTTC.

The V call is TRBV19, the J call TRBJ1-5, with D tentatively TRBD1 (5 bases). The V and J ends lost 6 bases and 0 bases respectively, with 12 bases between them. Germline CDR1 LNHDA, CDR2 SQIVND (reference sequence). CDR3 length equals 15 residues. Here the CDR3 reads CASRSTAHSNQPQHF. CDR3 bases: TGTGCCAGTAGATCGACAGCCCATAGCAATCAGCCCCAGCATTTT.